These T cell receptor beta chains were read from a single sample in a study of blood T cells in healthy people across ages. TCRdb analysed the 5' RACE reads with MiXCR anew, one entry per CDR3 protein. The data contain fewer than 700,000 distinct CDR3 sequences, 35% to 50% of them singletons. Sequencing was carried out using blood. These receptors were collected from an elderly man in good health. Each CDR3 is given with its conserved first and last residue. The D gene is left open where the match is weak. A clone size is listed for some rows: how often the clone was seen (once, few, many), or a class if it is expanded.

j_call | cdr3_length | v_call | d_call | clone_size | cdr3_nt | cdr3_aa
TRBJ2-7 | 15 | TRBV9 | TRBD2 | - | TGTGCCAGCAGCGTATCCCCCGATGCTAGCGGTGAGCAGTACTTC | CASSVSPDASGEQYF
TRBJ2-2 | 14 | TRBV7-7 | - | - | TGTGCTAGCAGCACCACGGAGGTGACCGGGGAGCTGTTTTTT | CASSTTEVTGELFF
TRBJ2-7 | 16 | TRBV10-3 | - | few | TGTGCCATCAGTGAGTCACAGTTTACCTCCTACAATGAGCAGTACTTC | CAISESQFTSYNEQYF
TRBJ2-4 | 17 | TRBV7-2 | - | - | TGTGCCAGCAGCTTCCCCTCAGAGGTGGGGGCCAAAAACATTCAGTACTTC | CASSFPSEVGAKNIQYF
TRBJ2-1 | 15 | TRBV28 | TRBD2 | - | TGTGCCAGCATCGAAAAGACTAGCGCCTACAATGAGCAGTTCTTC | CASIEKTSAYNEQFF
TRBJ2-7 | 15 | TRBV30 | TRBD2 | - | TGTGCCTGGAGCTCCCGGGGGGTTCCCACCTACGAGCAGTACTTC | CAWSSRGVPTYEQYF
TRBJ2-3 | 14 | TRBV5-1 | - | - | TGCGCCAGCAGCTTAGCTCCCGCAGTAGATACGCAGTATTTT | CASSLAPAVDTQYF
TRBJ2-7 | 14 | TRBV10-3 | TRBD2 | - | TGTGCCATCAGTGAAAAGGCGGGAGGCTACGAGCAGTACTTC | CAISEKAGGYEQYF
TRBJ2-1 | 15 | TRBV5-1 | TRBD2 | - | TGCGCCAGCAGCAGCACTAGCGGGAGTTTCGATGAGCAGTTCTTC | CASSSTSGSFDEQFF
TRBJ2-1 | 14 | TRBV6-2/TRBV6-3 | - | - | TGTGCCAGCAGTTCTAGCGATTCCTACAATGAGCAGTTCTTC | CASSSSDSYNEQFF
TRBJ2-3 | 14 | TRBV20-1 | TRBD2 | few | TGCAGTGCCACCTCGAGCGGGAGGCGGGATACGCAGTATTTT | CSATSSGRRDTQYF
TRBJ1-5 | 15 | TRBV20-1 | - | - | TGCAGTGCTAGACCCCTGGGAGGTTTCAATCAGCCCCAGCATTTT | CSARPLGGFNQPQHF
TRBJ2-5 | 16 | TRBV5-1 | - | - | TGCGCCAGCAGCTTGTCTTCGACGCAGGGGTGGGAGACCCAGTACTTC | CASSLSSTQGWETQYF
TRBJ1-1 | 17 | TRBV5-1 | - | once | TGCGCCAGCAGCTGGTCCCCGGAGCAACTTAAGAACACTGAAGCTTTCTTT | CASSWSPEQLKNTEAFF
TRBJ2-5 | 19 | TRBV7-2 | TRBD2 | - | TGTGCCAGCAGCTTATCGGGACTAGCGGGGGGGCATCTTGTTGAGACCCAGTACTTC | CASSLSGLAGGHLVETQYF
TRBJ2-1 | 15 | TRBV28 | TRBD1 | - | TGTGCCAGCAGCCCCCAGGGGGCCTCCTACAATGAGCAGTTCTTC | CASSPQGASYNEQFF
TRBJ2-1 | 17 | TRBV28 | TRBD2 | - | TGTGCCAGCAGTTTACTAGCGGGAGGTAGGGCTGACAATGAGCAGTTCTTC | CASSLLAGGRADNEQFF
TRBJ2-5 | 19 | TRBV5-1 | - | - | TGCGCCAGCAGCTTGTTCGGACAATTCCCGATAGATGAAGCCGAGACCCAGTACTTC | CASSLFGQFPIDEAETQYF
TRBJ2-3 | 19 | TRBV6-2/TRBV6-3 | - | - | TGTGCCAGCAGTTACTCGCCTAAGGATAATCGCCAAAGCACAGATACGCAGTATTTT | CASSYSPKDNRQSTDTQYF
TRBJ2-1 | 12 | TRBV20-1 | - | - | TGCAGTGCTAGTTACGGACTCAATGAGCAGTTCTTC | CSASYGLNEQFF
TRBJ2-7 | 14 | TRBV28 | - | few | TGTGCCAGCAGTTTAGCAACAGGAATTTACGAGCAGTACTTC | CASSLATGIYEQYF
TRBJ2-1 | 13 | TRBV20-1 | - | - | TGCAGTGCCCCCACGGAGGCATACAATGAGCAGTTCTTC | CSAPTEAYNEQFF
TRBJ2-1 | 16 | TRBV10-3 | TRBD2 | - | TGTGCCATCAGACTTCCGGGACTAGCGGGCCCCAATGAGCAGTTCTTC | CAIRLPGLAGPNEQFF
TRBJ2-1 | 15 | TRBV18 | - | few | TGTGCCAGCTCACCGCCGGGAACCCCGGCCAATGAGCAGTTCTTC | CASSPPGTPANEQFF
TRBJ2-5 | 15 | TRBV15 | - | - | TGTGCCACCAGCAGACCACAGTACTACCAAGAGACCCAGTACTTC | CATSRPQYYQETQYF
TRBJ2-5 | 13 | TRBV5-1 | - | few | TGCGCCACCAAGTCCAGGGATGGGGAGACCCAGTACTTC | CATKSRDGETQYF
TRBJ2-5 | 17 | TRBV29-1 | TRBD1 | many | TGCAGCGTTAGCGCGGGACAGGGGTACACTCTCCAAGAGACCCAGTACTTC | CSVSAGQGYTLQETQYF
TRBJ2-1 | 11 | TRBV10-3 | - | - | TGTGCCAGCAATGCCGGTAATGAGCAGTTCTTC | CASNAGNEQFF
TRBJ2-5 | 16 | TRBV7-2 | TRBD2 | - | TGTACCAGCAGCGCGCGGACTAGCGGGGCTTGGGGGACCCAGTACTTC | CTSSARTSGAWGTQYF
TRBJ2-3 | 17 | TRBV10-1 | TRBD1 | - | TGCGCCAGCAGTGAGGCTCGCGGGACAGGGAGCACAGATACGCAGTATTTT | CASSEARGTGSTDTQYF
TRBJ2-5 | 18 | TRBV5-1 | TRBD1 | - | TGCGCCAGCAGCTTTGGGCGACGTTCGGACAGGGGCCACAATGAGCAGTACTTC | CASSFGRRSDRGHNEQYF
TRBJ2-4 | 16 | TRBV7-2 | - | few | TGTGCCAGCAGCTTTCAACAAGTACTAGCCAAAAACATTCAGTACTTC | CASSFQQVLAKNIQYF
TRBJ2-1 | 15 | TRBV6-2/TRBV6-3 | - | few | TGTGCCGTGAAGACTAGACCAAGCTCCTACAATGAGCAGTTCTTC | CAVKTRPSSYNEQFF
TRBJ2-7 | 15 | TRBV4-2 | TRBD2 | - | TGTGCCAGCAGCCAACTAGCGGAGGGCTACAATGAGCAGTACTTC | CASSQLAEGYNEQYF
TRBJ2-1 | 14 | TRBV9 | - | - | TGTGCCAGCAGCGTAGGCGGGAACACCGGGGAGCAGTTCTTC | CASSVGGNTGEQFF
TRBJ2-5 | 16 | TRBV7-9 | TRBD1 | - | TGTGCCAGCAGCTCAAGTGACAGGGGGCGGAAAGAGACCCAGTACTTC | CASSSSDRGRKETQYF
TRBJ1-4 | 15 | TRBV4-3 | - | - | TGCGCCAGCAGCCAAGATCTAGGGTCCAATGAAAAACTGTTTTTT | CASSQDLGSNEKLFF